This T cell receptor (beta chain) was identified in a study of cytomegalovirus exposure and HLA in healthy donors. Study results and caveats: The study labeled 150 to 200 TCR beta chains cytomegalovirus-associated.

As for this clone: The antigen is unknown.

Trimming shortened V by 2 bases and J by 2 bases, and 10 bases separated the two germline ends. This CDR3 is 14 amino acids long. Germline CDR1 SGHTA, CDR2 FQGNSA. TCRdb's copy holds only in-frame clones and misses some; the assay was immunoSEQ multiplex PCR. The sample lists fewer than 250,000 clones; over 80% were seen once. The V gene is TRBV7-2, the J gene TRBJ2-7; perhaps D is TRBD1 or TRBD2 (6 bases each). The sequenced material came from PBMCs. The clonotype was recovered from a woman aged 25 to 39 in good health and CMV-seropositive. The CDR3 coding sequence is TGTGCCAGCAGCTTAACGGGGGCTGCCTACGAGCAGTACTTC. It yields the protein CASSLTGAAYEQYF. Based on the CDR3 plus reference TRBV7-2 and TRBJ2-7, the full variable domain is GAGVSQSPSNKVTEKGKDVELRCDPISGHTALYWYRQSLGQGLEFLIYFQGNSAPDKSGLPSDRFSAERTGGSVSTLTIQRTQQEDSAVYLCASSLTGAAYEQYFGPGTRLTVT.